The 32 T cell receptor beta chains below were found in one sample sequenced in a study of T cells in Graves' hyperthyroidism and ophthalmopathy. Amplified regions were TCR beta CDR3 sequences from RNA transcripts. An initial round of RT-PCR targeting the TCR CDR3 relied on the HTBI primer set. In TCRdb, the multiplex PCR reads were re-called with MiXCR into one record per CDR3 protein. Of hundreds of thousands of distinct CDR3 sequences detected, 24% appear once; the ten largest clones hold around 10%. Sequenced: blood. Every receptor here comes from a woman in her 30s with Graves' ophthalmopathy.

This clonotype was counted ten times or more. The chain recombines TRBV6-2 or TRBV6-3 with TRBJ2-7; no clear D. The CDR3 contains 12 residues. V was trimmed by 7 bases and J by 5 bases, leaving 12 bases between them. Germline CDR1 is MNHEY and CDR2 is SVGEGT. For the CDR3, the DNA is TGTGCCAGCACCAACTACGTCCACGAGCAGTACTTC. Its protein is CASTNYVHEQYF.

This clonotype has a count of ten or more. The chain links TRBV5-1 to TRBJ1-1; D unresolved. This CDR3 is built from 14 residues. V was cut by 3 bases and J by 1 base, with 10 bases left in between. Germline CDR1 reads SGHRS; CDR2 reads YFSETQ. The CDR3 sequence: CASSWGIRNTEAFF. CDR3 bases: TGCGCCAGCAGCTGGGGAATACGGAACACTGAAGCTTTCTTT.

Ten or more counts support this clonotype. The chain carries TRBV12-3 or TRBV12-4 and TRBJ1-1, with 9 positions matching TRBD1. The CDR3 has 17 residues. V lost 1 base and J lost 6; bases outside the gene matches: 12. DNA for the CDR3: TGTGCCAGCAGTTTAGTCTGGGACAGGGTCCCCAATGCTGAAGCTTTCTTT. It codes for CASSLVWDRVPNAEAFF.

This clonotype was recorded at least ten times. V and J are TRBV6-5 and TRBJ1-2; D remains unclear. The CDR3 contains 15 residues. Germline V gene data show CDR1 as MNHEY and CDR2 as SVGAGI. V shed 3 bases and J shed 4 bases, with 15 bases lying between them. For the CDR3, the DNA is TGTGCCAGCAGTTATTCCCACCGTGGCGCCTATGGCTACACCTTC. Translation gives CASSYSHRGAYGYTF.

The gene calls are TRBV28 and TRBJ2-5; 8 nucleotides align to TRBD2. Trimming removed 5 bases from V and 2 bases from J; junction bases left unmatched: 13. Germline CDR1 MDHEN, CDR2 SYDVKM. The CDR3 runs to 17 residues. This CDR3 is CASSTLWIAGTQETQYF. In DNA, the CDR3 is TGTGCCAGCAGTACCCTATGGATAGCGGGGACACAAGAGACCCAGTACTTC.

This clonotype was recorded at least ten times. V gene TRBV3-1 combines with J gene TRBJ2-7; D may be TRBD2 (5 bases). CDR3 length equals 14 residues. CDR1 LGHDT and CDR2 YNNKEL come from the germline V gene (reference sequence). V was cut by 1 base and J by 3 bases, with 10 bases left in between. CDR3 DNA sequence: TGTGCCAGCAGCCAAGGCGCGGGTCTCTACGAGCAGTACTTC. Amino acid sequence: CASSQGAGLYEQYF.

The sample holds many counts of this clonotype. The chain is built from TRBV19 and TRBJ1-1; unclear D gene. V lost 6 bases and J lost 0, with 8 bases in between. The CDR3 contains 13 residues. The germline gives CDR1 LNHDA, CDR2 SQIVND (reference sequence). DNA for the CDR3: TGTGCCAGTAGAGGGCCTTTGAACACTGAAGCTTTCTTT. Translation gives CASRGPLNTEAFF.

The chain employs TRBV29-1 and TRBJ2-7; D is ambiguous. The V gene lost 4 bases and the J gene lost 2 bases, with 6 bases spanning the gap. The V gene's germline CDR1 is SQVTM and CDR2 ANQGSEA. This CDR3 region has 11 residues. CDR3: CSVGYTYEQYF. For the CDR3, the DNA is TGCAGCGTTGGATACACCTACGAGCAGTACTTC.

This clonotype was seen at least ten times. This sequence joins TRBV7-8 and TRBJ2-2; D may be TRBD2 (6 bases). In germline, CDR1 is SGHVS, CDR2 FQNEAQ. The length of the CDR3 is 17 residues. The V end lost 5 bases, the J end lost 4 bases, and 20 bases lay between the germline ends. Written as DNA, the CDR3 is TGTGCCAGCAGCCCTAGGAATAGGGACTCCTCCACCGGGGAGCTGTTTTTT. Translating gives CASSPRNRDSSTGELFF.

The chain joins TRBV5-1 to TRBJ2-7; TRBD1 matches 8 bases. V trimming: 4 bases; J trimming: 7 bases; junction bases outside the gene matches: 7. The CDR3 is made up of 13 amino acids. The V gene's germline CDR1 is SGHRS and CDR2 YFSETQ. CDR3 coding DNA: TGCGCCAGCAGCGTGACAGGGGCGGGTGAGCAGTACTTC. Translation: CASSVTGAGEQYF.

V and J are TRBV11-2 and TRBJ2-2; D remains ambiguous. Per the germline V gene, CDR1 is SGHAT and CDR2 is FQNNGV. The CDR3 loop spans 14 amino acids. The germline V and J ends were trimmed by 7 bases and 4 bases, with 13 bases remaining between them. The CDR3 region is CASNVGSGTGELFF. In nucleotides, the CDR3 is TGTGCCAGCAATGTCGGGTCGGGCACCGGGGAGCTGTTTTTT.

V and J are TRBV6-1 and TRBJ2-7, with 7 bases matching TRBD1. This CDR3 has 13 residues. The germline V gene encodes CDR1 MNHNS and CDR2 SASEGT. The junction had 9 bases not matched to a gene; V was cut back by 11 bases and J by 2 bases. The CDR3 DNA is TGTGCCTTTTCAGGGGGAAGGACCTACGAGCAGTACTTC. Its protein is CAFSGGRTYEQYF.

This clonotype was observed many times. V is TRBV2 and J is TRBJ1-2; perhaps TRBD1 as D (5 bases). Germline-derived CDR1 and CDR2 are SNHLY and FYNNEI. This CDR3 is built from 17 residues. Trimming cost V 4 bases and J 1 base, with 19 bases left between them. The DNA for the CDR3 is TGTGCCAGCAGTGTTACAGGCGAGTGGAGTCTTAACTATGGCTACACCTTC. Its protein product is CASSVTGEWSLNYGYTF.

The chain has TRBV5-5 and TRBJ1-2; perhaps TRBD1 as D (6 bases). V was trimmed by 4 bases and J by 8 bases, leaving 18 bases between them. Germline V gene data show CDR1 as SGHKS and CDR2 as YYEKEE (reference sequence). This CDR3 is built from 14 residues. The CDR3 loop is CASSLRQQGDGYTF. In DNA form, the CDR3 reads TGTGCCAGCAGCCTTCGGCAACAGGGAGACGGCTACACCTTC.

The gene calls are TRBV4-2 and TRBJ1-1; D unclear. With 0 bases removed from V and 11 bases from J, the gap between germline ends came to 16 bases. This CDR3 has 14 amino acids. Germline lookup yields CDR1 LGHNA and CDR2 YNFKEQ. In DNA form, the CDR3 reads TGTGCCAGCAGCCAAGATACCAGTAGGGCGGGGGCTTTCTTT. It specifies CASSQDTSRAGAFF.

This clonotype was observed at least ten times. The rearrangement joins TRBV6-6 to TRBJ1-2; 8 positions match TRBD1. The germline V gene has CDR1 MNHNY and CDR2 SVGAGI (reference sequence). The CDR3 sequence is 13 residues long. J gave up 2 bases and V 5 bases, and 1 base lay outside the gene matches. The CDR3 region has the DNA TGTGCCAGCAGTCAGGGGGCGAACTATGGCTACACCTTC. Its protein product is CASSQGANYGYTF.

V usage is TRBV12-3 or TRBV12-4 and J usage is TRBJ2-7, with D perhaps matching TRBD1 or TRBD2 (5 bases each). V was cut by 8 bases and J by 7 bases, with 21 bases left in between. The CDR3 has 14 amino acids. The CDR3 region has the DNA TGTGCCAGCGGGGCCGGGACCGAGCGCGTGGAGCAGTACTTC. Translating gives CASGAGTERVEQYF.

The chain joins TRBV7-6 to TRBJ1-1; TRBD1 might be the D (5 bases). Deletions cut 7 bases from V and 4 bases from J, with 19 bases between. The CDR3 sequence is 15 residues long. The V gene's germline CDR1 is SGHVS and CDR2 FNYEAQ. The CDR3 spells CASTQSWGEGTEAFF. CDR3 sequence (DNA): TGTGCCAGCACCCAGTCGTGGGGGGAGGGCACTGAAGCTTTCTTT.

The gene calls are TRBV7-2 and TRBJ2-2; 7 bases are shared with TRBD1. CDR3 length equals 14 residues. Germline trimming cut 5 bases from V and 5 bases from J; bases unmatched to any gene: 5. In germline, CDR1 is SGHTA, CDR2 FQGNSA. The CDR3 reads CASSQGGRTGELFF. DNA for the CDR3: TGTGCCAGCAGCCAAGGGGGCAGGACCGGGGAGCTGTTTTTT.

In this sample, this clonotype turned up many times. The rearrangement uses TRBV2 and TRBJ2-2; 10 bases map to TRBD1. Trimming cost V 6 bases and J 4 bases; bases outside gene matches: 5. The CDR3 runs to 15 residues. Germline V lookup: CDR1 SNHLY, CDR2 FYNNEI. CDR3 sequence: CASRDRGHGTGELFF. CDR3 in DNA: TGTGCCAGCAGAGACAGGGGGCATGGCACCGGGGAGCTGTTTTTT. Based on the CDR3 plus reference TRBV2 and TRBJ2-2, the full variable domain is EPEVTQTPSHQVTQMGQEVILRCVPISNHLYFYWYRQILGQKVEFLVSFYNNEISEKSEIFDDQFSVERPDGSNFTLKIRSTKLEDSAMYFCASRDRGHGTGELFFGEGSRLTVL.

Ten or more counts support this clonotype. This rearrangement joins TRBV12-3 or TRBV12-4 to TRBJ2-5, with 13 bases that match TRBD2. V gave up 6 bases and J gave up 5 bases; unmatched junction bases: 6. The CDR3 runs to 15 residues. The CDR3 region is CASRKTSGGYETQYF. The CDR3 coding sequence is TGTGCCAGCAGGAAGACTAGCGGGGGGTATGAGACCCAGTACTTC.

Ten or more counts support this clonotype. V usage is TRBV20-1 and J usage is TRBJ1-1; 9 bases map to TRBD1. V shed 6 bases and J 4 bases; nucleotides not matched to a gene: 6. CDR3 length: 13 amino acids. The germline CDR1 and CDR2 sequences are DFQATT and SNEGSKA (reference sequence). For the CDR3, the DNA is TGCAGTGCCCCGGACAGGGGCGCCACTGAAGCTTTCTTT. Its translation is CSAPDRGATEAFF.

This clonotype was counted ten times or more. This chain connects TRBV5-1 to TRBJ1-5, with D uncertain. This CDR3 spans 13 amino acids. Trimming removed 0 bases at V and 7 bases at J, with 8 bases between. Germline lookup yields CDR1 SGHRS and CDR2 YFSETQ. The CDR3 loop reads CASSLDQQQPQHF. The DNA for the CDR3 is TGCGCCAGCAGCTTGGATCAGCAACAGCCCCAGCATTTT.

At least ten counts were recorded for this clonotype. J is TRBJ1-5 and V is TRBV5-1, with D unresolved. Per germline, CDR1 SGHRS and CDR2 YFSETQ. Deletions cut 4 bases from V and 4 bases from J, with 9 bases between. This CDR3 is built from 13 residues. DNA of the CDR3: TGCGCCAGCAGCCTCGGCGCGAATCAGCCCCAGCATTTT. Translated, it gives CASSLGANQPQHF.

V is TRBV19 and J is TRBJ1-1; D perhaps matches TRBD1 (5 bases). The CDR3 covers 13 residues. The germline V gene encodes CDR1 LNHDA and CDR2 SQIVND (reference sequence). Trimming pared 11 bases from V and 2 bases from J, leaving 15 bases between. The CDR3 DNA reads TGTGCCTGGAGTCGACAGTCAAACACTGAAGCTTTCTTT. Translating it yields CAWSRQSNTEAFF.

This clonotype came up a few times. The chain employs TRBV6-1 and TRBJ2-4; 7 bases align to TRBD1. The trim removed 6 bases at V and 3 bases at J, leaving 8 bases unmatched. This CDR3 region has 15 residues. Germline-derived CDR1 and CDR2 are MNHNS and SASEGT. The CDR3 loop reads CASSPGTEGKNIQYF. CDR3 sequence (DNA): TGTGCCAGCAGCCCCGGGACAGAGGGCAAAAACATTCAGTACTTC.

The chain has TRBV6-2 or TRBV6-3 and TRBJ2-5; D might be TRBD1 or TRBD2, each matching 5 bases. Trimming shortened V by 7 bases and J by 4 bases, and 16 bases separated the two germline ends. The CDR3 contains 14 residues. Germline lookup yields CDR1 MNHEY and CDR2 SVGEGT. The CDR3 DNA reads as TGTGCCAGCAACGAGGGGTGGCTAGGAGAGACCCAGTACTTC. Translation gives CASNEGWLGETQYF.

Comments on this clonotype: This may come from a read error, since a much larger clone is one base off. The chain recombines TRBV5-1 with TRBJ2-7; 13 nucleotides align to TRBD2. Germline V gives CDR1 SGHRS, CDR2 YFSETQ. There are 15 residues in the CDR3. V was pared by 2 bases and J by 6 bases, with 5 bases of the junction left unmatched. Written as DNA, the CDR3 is TGCGCCAGCAGCTTTACTAGCGGGGGGGATCTCGAGCAGTACGTC. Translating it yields CASSFTSGGDLEQYV.

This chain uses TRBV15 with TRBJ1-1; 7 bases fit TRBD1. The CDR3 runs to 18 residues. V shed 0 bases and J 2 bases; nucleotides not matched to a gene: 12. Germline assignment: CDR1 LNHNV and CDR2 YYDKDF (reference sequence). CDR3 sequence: CATSRDHKIQGINTEAFF. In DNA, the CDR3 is TGTGCCACCAGCAGAGACCATAAGATACAGGGGATTAACACTGAAGCTTTCTTT. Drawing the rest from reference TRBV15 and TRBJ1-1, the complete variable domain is DAMVIQNPRYQVTQFGKPVTLSCSQTLNHNVMYWYQQKSSQAPKLLFHYYDKDFNNEADTPDNFQSRRPNTSFCFLDIRSPGLGDTAMYLCATSRDHKIQGINTEAFFGQGTRLTVV.

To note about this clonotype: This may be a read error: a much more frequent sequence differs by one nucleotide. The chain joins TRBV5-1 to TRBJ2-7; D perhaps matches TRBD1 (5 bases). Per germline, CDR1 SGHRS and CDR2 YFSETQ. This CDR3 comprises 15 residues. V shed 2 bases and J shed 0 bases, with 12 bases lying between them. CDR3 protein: CASSFDSDSSYEQYF. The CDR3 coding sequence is TGCGCCAGCAGCTTCGACAGCGATAGCTCCTACGAGCAGTACTTC.

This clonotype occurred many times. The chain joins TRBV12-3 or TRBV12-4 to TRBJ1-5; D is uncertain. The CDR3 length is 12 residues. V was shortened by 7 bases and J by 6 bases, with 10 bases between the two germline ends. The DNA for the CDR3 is TGTGCCAGCACCCTCCCCCTTCAGCCCCAGCATTTT. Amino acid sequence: CASTLPLQPQHF.

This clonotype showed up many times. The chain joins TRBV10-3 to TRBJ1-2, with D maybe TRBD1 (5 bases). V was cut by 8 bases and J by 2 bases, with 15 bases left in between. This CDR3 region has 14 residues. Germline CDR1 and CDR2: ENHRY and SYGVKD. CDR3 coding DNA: TGTGCCATCTATGCAAGTCGGGGGAACTATGGCTACACCTTC. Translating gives CAIYASRGNYGYTF.